Below are 11 T cell receptor beta chains sequenced from a single sample in a study of metastatic and nonmetastatic thyroid tumors. Every patient was untreated before thyroid surgery. TCRdb re-called the PCR reads with MiXCR. Of about 25,000 clones listed, 15% to 20% are singletons. The source material was blood. The source is a male donor with papillary thyroid cancer or a benign thyroid nodule (not recorded which). Some clones in this sample may be carry-over from other donors' samples.

This chain links TRBV18 with TRBJ1-3; D is possibly TRBD1 (6 bases). Germline V gives CDR1 KGHSH, CDR2 LQKENI. The V end was cut by 6 bases, the J end by 0 bases, with 21 bases between. The CDR3 runs 18 residues. The CDR3 reads CASSPTITGISSGNTIYF. In DNA, the CDR3 is TGTGCCAGCTCCCCCACCATAACAGGGATCTCCTCTGGAAACACCATATATTTT.

This clone was detected many times. This chain joins TRBV10-3 and TRBJ2-7; 10 bases are a match to TRBD1. This CDR3 has 16 residues. With 4 bases clipped from V and 0 bases from J, the junction kept 6 bases outside the gene matches. Germline V gene data show CDR1 as ENHRY and CDR2 as SYGVKD. CDR3 in amino acids: CAISAPTGGSSYEQYF. CDR3 sequence (DNA): TGTGCCATCAGTGCCCCGACAGGGGGCAGCTCCTACGAGCAGTACTTC.

This clone came up many times. The chain employs TRBV2 and TRBJ2-7; tentatively, D is TRBD2 (6 bases). V dropped 7 bases and J dropped 2 bases, with 24 bases sitting between them. Germline assignment: CDR1 SNHLY and CDR2 FYNNEI. The CDR3 runs to 17 residues. As DNA, the CDR3 is TGTGCCAGCACCGGCCCTCCGGGACTCCGGACTACCTACGAGCAGTACTTC. Translation: CASTGPPGLRTTYEQYF.

The chain joins TRBV7-6 to TRBJ2-7, with TRBD1 as a possible D gene (5 bases). V lost 5 bases to trimming and J lost 5 bases, with 19 bases between them. The CDR3 has 15 amino acids. Germline CDR1 is SGHVS and CDR2 is FNYEAQ. CDR3 amino acids: CASSASSGFRDEQYF. The CDR3 DNA sequence: TGTGCCAGCAGCGCATCATCAGGGTTCCGCGACGAGCAGTACTTC.

This clone occurred many times. The chain combines TRBV3-1 with TRBJ2-2; D not resolved. CDR1 is LGHDT and CDR2 is YNNKEL in the germline V gene (reference sequence). Trimming cost V 1 base and J 11 bases, with 8 bases left between them. The CDR3 is 12 amino acids. The CDR3 protein is CASSQVPAELFF. The CDR3 region has the DNA TGTGCCAGCAGCCAAGTACCGGCAGAGCTGTTTTTT.

By share, this clone ranks as medium-sized (0.01 to 0.1%). One junction end does not reproduce the germline sequence, and a read error may be involved. The chain uses TRBV6-1 and TRBJ1-2; D may be TRBD1 (5 bases). Germline V gene lookup returns CDR1 MNHNS and CDR2 SASEGT. The CDR3 extends over 10 amino acids. The CDR3 DNA reads TGTGCCACCTTGCGGGGGGGATTCCACTTC. The encoded protein is CATLRGGFHF.

This clone is judged medium-sized (0.01 to 0.1%). The V gene is TRBV6-1, the J gene TRBJ1-5; 7 bases are shared with TRBD1. This CDR3 contains 17 residues. V lost 6 bases and J lost 0; bases outside the gene matches: 11. Germline values: CDR1 MNHNS, CDR2 SASEGT. CDR3 sequence: CASRGGTELVSNQPQHF. Here the CDR3 DNA reads TGTGCCAGCAGGGGGGGGACAGAGTTAGTTAGCAATCAGCCCCAGCATTTT.

V usage is TRBV11-1 and J usage is TRBJ2-3; D gene ambiguous. This CDR3 has 15 amino acids. Trimming took 7 bases from V and 3 from J, leaving 17 bases between them. The germline gives CDR1 SGHAT, CDR2 FQDESV (reference sequence). The CDR3 bases are TGTGCCAGCATCCAGTCGGATGTAGTAACAGATACGCAGTATTTT. Translating it yields CASIQSDVVTDTQYF.

This clone has at least ten counts. The genes are TRBV4-1 and TRBJ1-2; 9 bases line up with TRBD1. Looked up from germline, CDR1 is MGHRA and CDR2 is YSYEKL. J lost 0 bases, V lost 3 bases, and 8 bases had no gene match. The length of the CDR3 is 17 residues. The CDR3 nucleotides are TGCGCCAGCAGCCAGCCAGGATGGGACAGGGCTAACTATGGCTACACCTTC. Protein: CASSQPGWDRANYGYTF.

This clone was seen ten or more times. The chain uses TRBV7-3 and TRBJ1-3, with TRBD1 matching over 7 bases. The germline V gene encodes CDR1 SGHTA and CDR2 FQGTGA. V lost 7 bases and J lost 0; bases outside the gene matches: 6. The CDR3 has 15 amino acids. This CDR3 reads CASNTGTASGNTIYF. The CDR3 DNA reads as TGTGCCAGCAACACCGGGACAGCCTCTGGAAACACCATATATTTT.

The chain uses TRBV11-1 and TRBJ2-1; a possible D gene is TRBD1 (5 bases). With 0 bases removed from V and 1 base from J, the gap between germline ends came to 13 bases. From germline, CDR1 is SGHAT and CDR2 FQDESV (reference sequence). CDR3 length: 17 residues. The CDR3 here is CASSLAPQGVSYNEQFF. As DNA, the CDR3 is TGTGCCAGCAGCTTAGCTCCCCAAGGGGTATCCTACAATGAGCAGTTCTTC.